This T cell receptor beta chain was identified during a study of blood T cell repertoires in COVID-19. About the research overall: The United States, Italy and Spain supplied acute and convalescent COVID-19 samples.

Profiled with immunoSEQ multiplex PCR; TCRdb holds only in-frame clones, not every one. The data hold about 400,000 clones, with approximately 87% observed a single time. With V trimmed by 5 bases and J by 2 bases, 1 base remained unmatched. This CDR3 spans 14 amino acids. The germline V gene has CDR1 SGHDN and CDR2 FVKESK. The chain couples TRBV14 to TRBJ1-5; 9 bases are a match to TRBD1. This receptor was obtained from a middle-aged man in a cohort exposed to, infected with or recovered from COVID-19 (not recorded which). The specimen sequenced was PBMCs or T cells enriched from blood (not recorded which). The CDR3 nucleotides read TGTGCCAGCAGCACAGGGGGCGGCAATCAGCCCCAGCATTTT. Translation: CASSTGGGNQPQHF.